These T cell receptor beta chains were read from a single sample in a study of T-cell memory formation after mild COVID-19. A single record per CDR3 protein comes from TCRdb applying MiXCR to the 5' RACE reads. The sample has 200,000 to 250,000 distinct CDR3 sequences; approximately 9% are singletons. Sequences were obtained from PBMCs or a T cell subset sorted from them (not recorded which). These receptors all come from a man younger than 35 who had mild COVID-19 (a few samples of this study predate the infection). Cell type and time point are not known. Each CDR3 is given with its conserved first and last residue. Each record gives: V gene, J gene, clone size, D gene, CDR3 protein, CDR3 DNA. The D gene is left open where the match is weak. Clone size is stated in some rows and not others, as once, few, many or a class when expanded.

V gene: TRBV12-3/TRBV12-4
J gene: TRBJ1-6
clone size: few
D gene: .
CDR3 protein: CARSLFGRADSPLHF
CDR3 DNA: TGTGCCAGAAGTTTGTTCGGCAGGGCAGATTCACCCCTCCACTTT

V gene: TRBV10-1
J gene: TRBJ2-5
clone size: many
D gene: .
CDR3 protein: CASSESTPASYQETQYF
CDR3 DNA: TGCGCCAGCAGTGAGTCGACTCCGGCCAGCTACCAAGAGACCCAGTACTTC

V gene: TRBV4-1
J gene: TRBJ2-5
clone size: many
D gene: TRBD2
CDR3 protein: CASSQDPAGGSETQYF
CDR3 DNA: TGCGCCAGCAGCCAAGATCCAGCGGGGGGGTCTGAGACCCAGTACTTC

V gene: TRBV12-3/TRBV12-4
J gene: TRBJ1-3
clone size: few
D gene: TRBD1
CDR3 protein: CASSPTGLIRNTIYF
CDR3 DNA: TGTGCCAGCAGCCCGACAGGGTTGATTCGGAACACCATATATTTT

V gene: TRBV9
J gene: TRBJ2-5
clone size: many
D gene: TRBD1
CDR3 protein: CASSPRTGTETQYF
CDR3 DNA: TGTGCCAGCAGCCCGCGGACAGGTACAGAGACCCAGTACTTC

V gene: TRBV28
J gene: TRBJ1-5
clone size: .
D gene: .
CDR3 protein: CASSYYRQPQHF
CDR3 DNA: TGTGCCAGCAGTTATTACCGGCAGCCCCAGCATTTT

V gene: TRBV5-1
J gene: TRBJ1-5
clone size: .
D gene: .
CDR3 protein: CASSPGAGGNQPQHF
CDR3 DNA: TGCGCCAGCAGCCCAGGGGCAGGAGGGAATCAGCCCCAGCATTTT

V gene: TRBV20-1
J gene: TRBJ1-5
clone size: .
D gene: .
CDR3 protein: CSATNTGNGNQPQHF
CDR3 DNA: TGCAGTGCCACAAACACAGGGAATGGCAATCAGCCCCAGCATTTT

V gene: TRBV30
J gene: TRBJ2-1
clone size: few
D gene: TRBD2
CDR3 protein: CAWSSGLAGMSSYNEQFF
CDR3 DNA: TGTGCCTGGAGTAGTGGACTAGCGGGGATGAGCTCCTACAATGAGCAGTTCTTC

V gene: TRBV7-2
J gene: TRBJ2-3
clone size: .
D gene: .
CDR3 protein: CASSLRQARSTDTQYF
CDR3 DNA: TGTGCCAGCAGCCTACGACAGGCCCGTAGCACAGATACGCAGTATTTT

V gene: TRBV4-1
J gene: TRBJ2-5
clone size: .
D gene: TRBD2
CDR3 protein: CASSPLGGGRQETQYF
CDR3 DNA: TGCGCCAGCAGCCCCCTGGGCGGGGGGCGTCAAGAGACCCAGTACTTC

V gene: TRBV6-2/TRBV6-3
J gene: TRBJ2-3
clone size: few
D gene: .
CDR3 protein: CASKKGSARGTDTQYF
CDR3 DNA: TGTGCCAGCAAGAAGGGGAGCGCCCGTGGCACAGATACGCAGTATTTT

V gene: TRBV7-8
J gene: TRBJ2-1
clone size: .
D gene: .
CDR3 protein: CASSLSEVKNEQFF
CDR3 DNA: TGTGCCAGCAGCTTGAGCGAAGTTAAAAATGAGCAGTTCTTC

V gene: TRBV7-2
J gene: TRBJ2-1
clone size: many
D gene: TRBD1
CDR3 protein: CASSLPGTVEAVF
CDR3 DNA: TGTGCCAGCAGCTTACCGGGGACAGTAGAAGCTGTCTTC

V gene: TRBV11-2
J gene: TRBJ1-1
clone size: once
D gene: TRBD1
CDR3 protein: CASSPPLLNRGNTEAFF
CDR3 DNA: TGTGCCAGCAGCCCCCCCCTGTTAAACAGGGGGAACACTGAAGCTTTCTTT

V gene: TRBV5-1
J gene: TRBJ2-5
clone size: few
D gene: .
CDR3 protein: CASSLVAVTQETQYF
CDR3 DNA: TGCGCCAGCAGCTTGGTAGCGGTCACTCAAGAGACCCAGTACTTC

V gene: TRBV7-6
J gene: TRBJ2-5
clone size: many
D gene: TRBD2
CDR3 protein: CASSRGLAGGRIQETQYF
CDR3 DNA: TGTGCCAGCAGCCGCGGACTAGCGGGGGGCCGAATCCAAGAGACCCAGTACTTC

V gene: TRBV18
J gene: TRBJ2-5
clone size: few
D gene: .
CDR3 protein: CASSRDNGQETQYF
CDR3 DNA: TGTGCCAGCTCACGAGATAACGGCCAAGAGACCCAGTACTTC

V gene: TRBV20-1
J gene: TRBJ1-5
clone size: .
D gene: .
CDR3 protein: CSAKPGGNQPQHF
CDR3 DNA: TGCAGTGCCAAACCCGGAGGCAATCAGCCCCAGCATTTT

V gene: TRBV28
J gene: TRBJ2-5
clone size: .
D gene: .
CDR3 protein: CASSFPRQNQETQYF
CDR3 DNA: TGTGCCAGCAGTTTCCCACGCCAGAACCAAGAGACCCAGTACTTC

V gene: TRBV11-2
J gene: TRBJ2-7
clone size: .
D gene: .
CDR3 protein: CASSFSQGPGEQYF
CDR3 DNA: TGTGCCAGCAGCTTCTCCCAAGGACCGGGCGAGCAGTACTTC

V gene: TRBV20-1
J gene: TRBJ1-6
clone size: .
D gene: .
CDR3 protein: CSAKDRPNSPLHF
CDR3 DNA: TGCAGTGCTAAGGACCGCCCAAATTCACCCCTCCACTTT

V gene: TRBV12-3/TRBV12-4
J gene: TRBJ1-1
clone size: many
D gene: .
CDR3 protein: CASSLTAATRARDTEAFF
CDR3 DNA: TGTGCCAGCAGTTTGACCGCGGCAACTAGGGCTAGGGACACTGAAGCTTTCTTT

V gene: TRBV7-8
J gene: TRBJ2-7
clone size: .
D gene: .
CDR3 protein: CASSSWTAAVGYEQYF
CDR3 DNA: TGTGCCAGCAGCTCGTGGACAGCCGCTGTGGGGTACGAGCAGTACTTC

V gene: TRBV11-3
J gene: TRBJ2-1
clone size: .
D gene: TRBD2
CDR3 protein: CASSLGDSGPYNEQFF
CDR3 DNA: TGTGCCAGCAGCTTAGGAGATAGCGGGCCCTACAATGAGCAGTTCTTC

V gene: TRBV29-1
J gene: TRBJ2-1
clone size: few
D gene: TRBD1
CDR3 protein: CSVVANRGQFF
CDR3 DNA: TGCAGCGTTGTGGCCAACAGGGGGCAGTTCTTC

V gene: TRBV12-3/TRBV12-4
J gene: TRBJ1-2
clone size: many
D gene: .
CDR3 protein: CASNRDRGYGYTF
CDR3 DNA: TGTGCCAGCAACCGGGACCGAGGATATGGCTACACCTTC

V gene: TRBV7-3
J gene: TRBJ2-2
clone size: many
D gene: .
CDR3 protein: CASSSGALLAGELFF
CDR3 DNA: TGTGCCAGCAGCTCCGGCGCCCTCCTGGCCGGGGAGCTGTTTTTT

V gene: TRBV28
J gene: TRBJ2-5
clone size: .
D gene: .
CDR3 protein: CASSLGAVSGETQYF
CDR3 DNA: TGTGCCAGCAGTTTAGGGGCTGTGAGCGGAGAGACCCAGTACTTC

V gene: TRBV12-3/TRBV12-4
J gene: TRBJ1-1
clone size: .
D gene: .
CDR3 protein: CASRREGGLNTEAFF
CDR3 DNA: TGTGCCAGCCGTAGGGAGGGGGGCCTGAACACTGAAGCTTTCTTT

V gene: TRBV7-9
J gene: TRBJ2-2
clone size: many
D gene: TRBD1
CDR3 protein: CASSPDRRNTGELFF
CDR3 DNA: TGTGCCAGCAGCCCGGACAGGCGCAACACCGGGGAGCTGTTTTTT

V gene: TRBV6-6
J gene: TRBJ1-2
clone size: once
D gene: TRBD1
CDR3 protein: CASRETGPFYGYTF
CDR3 DNA: TGTGCCAGCAGGGAGACAGGGCCCTTCTATGGCTACACCTTC

V gene: TRBV24-1
J gene: TRBJ2-3
clone size: .
D gene: .
CDR3 protein: CATSDARVLADTQYF
CDR3 DNA: TGTGCCACCAGTGACGCTAGGGTTCTGGCAGATACGCAGTATTTT

V gene: TRBV24-1
J gene: TRBJ2-2
clone size: few
D gene: .
CDR3 protein: CATSDRDGPNTGELFF
CDR3 DNA: TGTGCCACCAGTGATAGGGACGGCCCGAACACCGGGGAGCTGTTTTTT

V gene: TRBV7-2
J gene: TRBJ2-6
clone size: .
D gene: .
CDR3 protein: CASSWGGANVLTF
CDR3 DNA: TGTGCCAGCAGCTGGGGTGGGGCCAACGTCCTGACTTTC

V gene: TRBV4-1
J gene: TRBJ1-6
clone size: few
D gene: .
CDR3 protein: CASSQESSYNSPLHF
CDR3 DNA: TGCGCCAGCAGCCAAGAGAGCTCCTATAATTCACCCCTCCACTTT

V gene: TRBV12-3/TRBV12-4
J gene: TRBJ2-5
clone size: .
D gene: TRBD1
CDR3 protein: CASTDRGRETQYF
CDR3 DNA: TGTGCCAGCACCGACAGGGGGAGAGAGACCCAGTACTTC

V gene: TRBV7-2
J gene: TRBJ1-2
clone size: .
D gene: TRBD1
CDR3 protein: CASSLDRGPYGYTF
CDR3 DNA: TGTGCCAGCAGCTTAGACAGGGGCCCTTATGGCTACACCTTC

V gene: TRBV5-1
J gene: TRBJ2-5
clone size: few
D gene: TRBD1
CDR3 protein: CASSLEGQGVETQYF
CDR3 DNA: TGCGCCAGCAGCTTGGAGGGACAGGGAGTGGAGACCCAGTACTTC

V gene: TRBV7-2
J gene: TRBJ2-7
clone size: few
D gene: .
CDR3 protein: CASSVSGTQYEQYF
CDR3 DNA: TGTGCCAGCAGCGTGTCCGGGACGCAATACGAGCAGTACTTC

V gene: TRBV20-1
J gene: TRBJ1-1
clone size: .
D gene: .
CDR3 protein: CSARIGWGQATEAFF
CDR3 DNA: TGCAGTGCTAGGATCGGGTGGGGGCAGGCCACTGAAGCTTTCTTT

V gene: TRBV7-8
J gene: TRBJ1-5
clone size: .
D gene: .
CDR3 protein: CASSPRPGAQKSAQHF
CDR3 DNA: TGTGCCAGCAGCCCGAGACCGGGAGCACAGAAATCGGCCCAGCATTTT

V gene: TRBV10-3
J gene: TRBJ2-1
clone size: few
D gene: TRBD2
CDR3 protein: CATKWGAGGEQFF
CDR3 DNA: TGTGCCACCAAGTGGGGAGCGGGGGGTGAGCAGTTCTTC

V gene: TRBV5-4
J gene: TRBJ2-3
clone size: many
D gene: TRBD1
CDR3 protein: CASSVQGATDTQYF
CDR3 DNA: TGTGCCAGCAGCGTACAGGGGGCCACAGATACGCAGTATTTT

V gene: TRBV7-8
J gene: TRBJ1-1
clone size: many
D gene: .
CDR3 protein: CATSTNTEAFF
CDR3 DNA: TGTGCCACCTCTACGAACACTGAAGCTTTCTTT

V gene: TRBV19
J gene: TRBJ2-2
clone size: many
D gene: TRBD1
CDR3 protein: CASSMGQGAGELFF
CDR3 DNA: TGTGCCAGTAGTATGGGACAGGGGGCCGGGGAGCTGTTTTTT

V gene: TRBV7-2
J gene: TRBJ2-2
clone size: .
D gene: TRBD1
CDR3 protein: CASRIQGANSGELFF
CDR3 DNA: TGTGCCAGCCGTATACAGGGGGCGAATAGCGGGGAGCTGTTTTTT

V gene: TRBV5-1
J gene: TRBJ1-1
clone size: few
D gene: .
CDR3 protein: CASSFAKGGNTEAFF
CDR3 DNA: TGCGCCAGCAGCTTCGCAAAAGGGGGGAACACTGAAGCTTTCTTT

V gene: TRBV6-4
J gene: TRBJ2-3
clone size: .
D gene: TRBD1
CDR3 protein: CASSEGQGASTDTQYF
CDR3 DNA: TGTGCCAGCAGTGAGGGACAGGGGGCTAGCACAGATACGCAGTATTTT

V gene: TRBV5-1
J gene: TRBJ2-5
clone size: .
D gene: .
CDR3 protein: CASSAGGLGETQYF
CDR3 DNA: TGCGCCAGCAGCGCCGGGGGGCTCGGTGAGACCCAGTACTTC

V gene: TRBV4-3
J gene: TRBJ2-7
clone size: .
D gene: TRBD2
CDR3 protein: CASSQDIRGLAGGYSSYEQYF
CDR3 DNA: TGCGCCAGCAGCCAAGATATCCGAGGACTAGCGGGGGGCTATAGCTCCTACGAGCAGTACTTC

V gene: TRBV6-5
J gene: TRBJ1-1
clone size: few
D gene: .
CDR3 protein: CASSPTTVQGAFF
CDR3 DNA: TGTGCCAGCAGCCCTACGACCGTGCAGGGAGCTTTCTTT

V gene: TRBV6-6
J gene: TRBJ1-2
clone size: .
D gene: TRBD1
CDR3 protein: CASSPKGQGGYGYTF
CDR3 DNA: TGTGCCAGCAGTCCCAAGGGACAGGGCGGCTATGGCTACACCTTC